The table lists the clone carrying this T cell receptor beta chain with many counts. Its specificity is not known. In donors with ophthalmopathy, activity was moderate-to-severe, with CAS ≥3, NOSPECS ≥4 and duration under 3 months. These data belong to a study of Graves' ophthalmopathy and Graves' hyperthyroidism. Whole-study results and caveats: The majority of expanded thyroid clonotypes above 0.001 frequency also occurred in blood.

Amplification targeted the TCR beta CDR3 regions, with RNA transcripts as the source material. HTBI primers served in a first-round RT-PCR, which a second-round multiplex PCR followed. TCRdb recomputed calls from the multiplex PCR reads with MiXCR, one row per CDR3 protein. The repertoire holds approximately 640,000 distinct CDR3 sequences, with more than 40% as singletons. CDR1 and CDR2 (germline): DFQATT, SNEGSKA (reference sequence). The V gene lost 0 bases and the J gene lost 4 bases, with 10 bases spanning the gap. The CDR3 has 14 residues. The clonotype comes from an adult man with Graves' ophthalmopathy. Sample: peripheral blood. The V gene is TRBV20-1, the J gene TRBJ1-5; D not certain. CDR3 loop: CSARDYSGNQPQHF. As DNA, the CDR3 is TGCAGTGCTAGAGATTATTCGGGAAATCAGCCCCAGCATTTT.